A few counts support the clone carrying this TCR beta chain. The antigen is unknown. The gene symbols are mouse symbols. The CDR3 end lies 1 residue beyond the end of the read and is filled in from the germline J gene. Time point reported: mouse harvest day 7 after allogeneic transplant. Tail vein injection delivered 10^7 T-cell-depleted bone marrow cells and 10^6 splenic CD5+ T cells. Germline trimming cut 2 bases from V and 2 bases from J; bases unmatched to any gene: 3. Germline CDR1 KGHPV, CDR2 FQNQEV (reference sequence). This CDR3 has 15 residues. This sample was included in a study of tissue T cells after allogeneic stem cell transplantation. Overall study findings and caveats: Blood and spleen captured only part of the tissue TCR repertoire. TCR repertoires tracked anatomic similarity, regardless of disease or transplant status.

The assay was immunoSEQ multiplex PCR, and TCRdb's table has in-frame clones only and misses some. The sample yields 5,000 to 6,000 clones, under 65% seen once. The chain carries TRBV26 and TRBJ1-5, with 7 bases aligning to TRBD1. This receptor was taken from a female BALB/c mouse given C57BL/6 T cells with graft-versus-host disease after an allogeneic hematopoietic cell transplant. What was sequenced was gut tissue. The part of the CDR3 DNA that was read is TGTGCCAGCAGTCTGAGACAGGGTTACAACCAGGCTCCGCTT. The encoded protein is CASSLRQGYNQAPL. The full CDR3 is CASSLRQGYNQAPLF.